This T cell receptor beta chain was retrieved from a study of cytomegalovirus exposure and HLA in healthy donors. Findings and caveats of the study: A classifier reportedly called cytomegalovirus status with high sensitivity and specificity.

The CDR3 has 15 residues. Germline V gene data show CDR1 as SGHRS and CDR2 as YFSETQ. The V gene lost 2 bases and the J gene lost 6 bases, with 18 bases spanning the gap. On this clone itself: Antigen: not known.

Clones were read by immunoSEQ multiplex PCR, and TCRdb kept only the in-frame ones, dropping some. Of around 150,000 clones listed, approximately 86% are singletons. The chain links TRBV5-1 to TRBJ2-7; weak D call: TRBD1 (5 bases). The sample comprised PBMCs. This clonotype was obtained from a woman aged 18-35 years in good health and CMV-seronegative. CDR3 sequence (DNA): TGCGCCAGCAGCTTTACTCAGGGCAAGGCTGTCGAGCAGTACTTC. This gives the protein CASSFTQGKAVEQYF.